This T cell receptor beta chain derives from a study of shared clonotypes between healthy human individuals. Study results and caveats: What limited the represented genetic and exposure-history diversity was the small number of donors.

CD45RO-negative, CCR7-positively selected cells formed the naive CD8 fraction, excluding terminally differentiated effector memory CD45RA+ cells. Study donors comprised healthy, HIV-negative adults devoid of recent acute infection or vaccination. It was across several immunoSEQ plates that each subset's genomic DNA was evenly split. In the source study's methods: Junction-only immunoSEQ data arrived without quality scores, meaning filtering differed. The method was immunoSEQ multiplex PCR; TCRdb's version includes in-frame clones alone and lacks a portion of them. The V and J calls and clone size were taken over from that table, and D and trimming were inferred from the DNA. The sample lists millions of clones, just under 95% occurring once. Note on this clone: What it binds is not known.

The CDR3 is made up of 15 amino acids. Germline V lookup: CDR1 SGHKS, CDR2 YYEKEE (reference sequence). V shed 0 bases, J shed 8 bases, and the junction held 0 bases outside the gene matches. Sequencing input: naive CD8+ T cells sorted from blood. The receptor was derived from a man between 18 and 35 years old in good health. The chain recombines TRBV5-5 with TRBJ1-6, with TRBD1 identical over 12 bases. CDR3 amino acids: CASSLGDRGHSPLHF. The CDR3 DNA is TGTGCCAGCAGCTTGGGGGACAGGGGGCATTCACCCCTCCACTTT.